This T cell receptor beta chain was sequenced for a study of T cell responses to AZD1222 COVID-19 vaccine. On the study more broadly: Combined were second doses at about 4 or about 12 weeks. Study findings and constraints: Only six people who got AZD1222 tested seropositive at baseline. No day 14 peak samples; only post-peak repertoires were characterized.

The CDR3 spans 20 residues. From germline, CDR1 is SGHVS and CDR2 FNYEAQ. The V gene end was trimmed by 5 bases and the J gene end by 0 bases; junction bases not matched to a gene: 15. In its sample, this clone was seen a few times. Its antigen is unknown. Clones were read by immunoSEQ multiplex PCR, and TCRdb kept only the in-frame ones, dropping some. The sample carries 200,000 to 300,000 clones, over 90% recorded once. The rearrangement links TRBV7-6 to TRBJ2-6; the match to TRBD1 covers 8 bases. Sequencing used peripheral blood, obtained on day 0 of AZD1222 vaccination. The receptor was isolated from an adult in good health. For the CDR3, the DNA is TGTGCCAGCAGCCCCTTAACCGGGACAGGCACCGTCTCTGGGGCCAACGTCCTGACTTTC. Translation: CASSPLTGTGTVSGANVLTF.